The 27 T cell receptor beta chains in this list originate from one sample, sequenced in a study of human T cells and chemical hapten exposure. Time point given: healthy volunteer bleed at 6 weeks. The template was total RNA from unfractionated whole blood. TCRdb redid the calling of the RACE reads with MiXCR, one entry per CDR3 protein. In the table there are tens of thousands of distinct CDR3 sequences, around 5% of which are singletons. The specimen sequenced was whole blood. The source is a human donor in good health. Some clones in this sample may be carry-over from other donors' samples.

This clonotype came up many times. The chain joins TRBV6-2 or TRBV6-3 to TRBJ2-5, with 8 bases matching TRBD2. There are 14 residues in the CDR3. Germline V gene sequence: CDR1 MNHEY, CDR2 SVGEGT. Trimming removed 5 bases from V and 3 bases from J; junction bases left unmatched: 5. CDR3 protein: CASSKRGPKETQYF. For the CDR3, the DNA is TGTGCCAGCAGTAAGCGGGGGCCTAAAGAGACCCAGTACTTC.

This clonotype was picked up many times. The germline gene is not matched at one end of the junction; a read error may be the cause. The chain uses TRBV20-1 and TRBJ1-1; D is undetermined. Germline assignment: CDR1 DFQATT and CDR2 SNEGSKA (reference sequence). The CDR3 runs 12 residues. The CDR3 DNA follows: TGCAGTGCTCGAGACGGGCACACTGAAGCTTTCTTT. It codes for CSARDGHTEAFF.

This clonotype has more than one count but fewer than ten. The chain carries TRBV6-2 or TRBV6-3 and TRBJ1-6, with a weak D call TRBD1 (6 bases). V lost 6 bases and J 8 bases, leaving 29 bases between the germline ends. CDR1 is MNHEY, CDR2 SVGEGT, per germline. This CDR3 has 19 residues. Here the CDR3 DNA reads TGTGCCAGCAGACCGGGACAAGGCGATTCCATCGGTCTGTATTCACCCCTCCACTTT. Its translation: CASRPGQGDSIGLYSPLHF.

The rearrangement joins TRBV12-3 or TRBV12-4 to TRBJ2-1, with 9 nucleotides matching TRBD2. V trimming: 1 base; J trimming: 7 bases; junction bases outside the gene matches: 5. The CDR3 sequence is 15 residues long. The CDR3 reads CASSLGAGGINEQFF. The CDR3 nucleotides read TGTGCCAGCAGTTTAGGGGCGGGAGGGATAAATGAGCAGTTCTTC.

V usage is TRBV2 and J usage is TRBJ1-3; 7 bases are a match to TRBD1. The CDR3 extends over 14 amino acids. J lost 7 bases, V lost 5 bases, and 8 bases had no gene match. The germline V gene has CDR1 SNHLY and CDR2 FYNNEI. CDR3: CASSLETGLNTIYF. In DNA form, the CDR3 reads TGTGCCAGCAGTCTGGAGACAGGGCTCAACACCATATATTTT.

This clonotype has ten or more counts. V and J are TRBV2 and TRBJ2-1, with 8 bases aligning to TRBD1. With 7 bases clipped from V and 9 bases from J, the junction kept 14 bases outside the gene matches. There are 15 residues in the CDR3. Germline V CDR1 and CDR2: SNHLY, FYNNEI. As DNA, the CDR3 is TGTGCCAGCAAACTACAGGGGGAAATCTTGGGTGAGCAGTTCTTC. Protein: CASKLQGEILGEQFF. Variable domain in full (rest from reference TRBV2 and TRBJ2-1): EPEVTQTPSHQVTQMGQEVILRCVPISNHLYFYWYRQILGQKVEFLVSFYNNEISEKSEIFDDQFSVERPDGSNFTLKIRSTKLEDSAMYFCASKLQGEILGEQFFGPGTRLTVL.

This clonotype was seen only a few times. The chain uses TRBV18 and TRBJ2-3; 12 bases are a match to TRBD2. This CDR3 comprises 17 residues. V was pared by 4 bases and J by 1 base, with 6 bases of the junction left unmatched. In germline, CDR1 is KGHSH, CDR2 LQKENI. The CDR3 reads CASSRGTSGSGTDTQYF. DNA of the CDR3: TGTGCCAGCTCACGTGGGACTAGCGGGTCCGGCACAGATACGCAGTATTTT.

In this sample, this clonotype turned up a few times. The chain has TRBV5-4 and TRBJ2-3, with D uncertain. Germline V gene data show CDR1 as SGHNT and CDR2 as YYREEE (reference sequence). The V end was cut by 6 bases, the J end by 1 base, with 9 bases between. The CDR3 extends over 13 amino acids. CDR3 region: CASTPERTDTQYF. CDR3 DNA: TGTGCCAGCACCCCGGAGCGCACAGATACGCAGTATTTT.

This clonotype appeared many times. The CDR3 reads CASSRQETQYF. The DNA of the CDR3 is TGTGCCAGCAGCCGCCAAGAGACCCAGTACTTC. The gene calls are TRBV11-2 and TRBJ2-5, with unresolved D. V lost 5 bases, J lost 1 base, and 2 bases lay in between. From germline, CDR1 is SGHAT and CDR2 FQNNGV. The CDR3 covers 11 residues.

V is TRBV12-3 or TRBV12-4 and J is TRBJ1-2, with D maybe TRBD1 (5 bases). The CDR3 loop spans 16 amino acids. V lost 6 bases and J 3 bases, leaving 20 bases between the germline ends. The DNA of the CDR3 is TGTGCCAGCAGGTATAGGGTCCAGGGAGGAGACTATGGCTACACCTTC. Translation gives CASRYRVQGGDYGYTF.

This clonotype was seen repeatedly, ten times or more. Here the CDR3 reads CASSVDGRKGQPQHF. DNA of the CDR3: TGTGCCAGCAGCGTAGACGGGAGGAAGGGCCAGCCCCAGCATTTT. The chain carries TRBV9 and TRBJ1-5; D not certain. This CDR3 has 15 amino acids. V shed 0 bases and J shed 7 bases, with 14 bases lying between them. The germline V gene encodes CDR1 SGDLS and CDR2 YYNGEE. The entire variable domain, with the rest obtained from reference TRBV9 and TRBJ1-5, is as follows: DSGVTQTPKHLITATGQRVTLRCSPRSGDLSVYWYQQSLDQGLQFLIQYYNGEERAKGNILERFSAQQFPDLHSELNLSSLELGDSALYFCASSVDGRKGQPQHFGDGTRLSIL.

This clonotype was seen more than once but under ten times. The rearrangement links TRBV20-1 to TRBJ2-1; weak D call: TRBD2 (7 bases). This CDR3 is 13 amino acids long. From germline, CDR1 is DFQATT and CDR2 SNEGSKA (reference sequence). Trimming took off 5 bases at V and 8 bases at J, with 16 bases between the two ends. CDR3 region: CSARGASGHEQFF. DNA for the CDR3: TGCAGTGCTCGGGGGGCAAGTGGTCATGAGCAGTTCTTC.

In its sample, this clonotype was seen many times. CDR3 amino acids: CASRRSSSGNTIYF. In nucleotides, the CDR3 is TGTGCCAGCAGGAGATCGAGCTCTGGAAACACCATATATTTT. The chain joins TRBV2 to TRBJ1-3, with D uncertain. V was shortened by 6 bases and J by 0 bases, with 9 bases between the two germline ends. The CDR3 runs to 14 residues. The germline V gene has CDR1 SNHLY and CDR2 FYNNEI.

The V and J genes are TRBV12-3 or TRBV12-4 and TRBJ1-1; D call uncertain. This CDR3 is 13 amino acids long. Between the trimmed V and J ends, which lost 3 bases and 1 base, there was a span of 6 bases. Here the CDR3 reads CASSFYTNTEAFF. In DNA form, the CDR3 reads TGTGCCAGCAGTTTTTACACGAACACTGAAGCTTTCTTT.

This clonotype was seen many times. J is TRBJ2-3 and V is TRBV20-1, with 11 bases that match TRBD2. This CDR3 has 15 residues. Germline V gives CDR1 DFQATT, CDR2 SNEGSKA (reference sequence). The trim removed 5 bases at V and 5 bases at J, leaving 9 bases unmatched. The CDR3: CSADLSGRAEDTQYF. CDR3 coding DNA: TGCAGTGCTGATCTTAGCGGGAGGGCCGAAGATACGCAGTATTTT.

This clonotype was observed many times. This rearrangement joins TRBV29-1 to TRBJ2-3, with D possibly TRBD2 on 6 matching bases. In germline, CDR1 is SQVTM, CDR2 ANQGSEA. V gave up 1 base and J gave up 1 base, with 12 bases separating them. The CDR3 sequence is 15 residues long. CDR3 nucleotide sequence: TGCAGCGTTGAAGGCGGGGCGCCGGGCACAGATACGCAGTATTTT. It is translated as CSVEGGAPGTDTQYF.

This clonotype was recorded many times. The V call is TRBV29-1, the J call TRBJ1-1; D is uncertain. V gave up 7 bases and J gave up 0 bases, with 12 bases separating them. Germline CDR1 SQVTM, CDR2 ANQGSEA. The CDR3 runs 13 residues. The DNA for the CDR3 is TGCAGCGGACTCAGAGGAATGAACACTGAAGCTTTCTTT. This translates into CSGLRGMNTEAFF.

This clonotype appeared many times. The chain uses TRBV20-1 and TRBJ2-7; 7 bases fit TRBD2. CDR1 DFQATT and CDR2 SNEGSKA come from the germline V gene (reference sequence). The trim removed 3 bases at V and 8 bases at J, leaving 13 bases unmatched. This CDR3 contains 14 residues. CDR3 in amino acids: CSARALADLRKQYF. The CDR3 DNA sequence: TGCAGTGCTAGGGCCCTAGCGGACCTACGGAAGCAGTACTTC.

This clonotype appeared a few times. The chain carries TRBV18 and TRBJ1-5, with 9 bases identical to TRBD1. The CDR3 is 16 residues long. Germline trimming cut 5 bases from V and 0 bases from J; bases unmatched to any gene: 5. CDR1 is KGHSH, CDR2 LQKENI, per germline. Here the CDR3 reads CASSSGQGPSNQPQHF. The CDR3 bases are TGTGCCAGCTCATCGGGACAGGGACCTAGCAATCAGCCCCAGCATTTT.

The chain links TRBV6-6 to TRBJ1-3, with unresolved D. The CDR3 has 16 amino acids. Germline V gives CDR1 MNHNY, CDR2 SVGAGI (reference sequence). V was shortened by 7 bases and J by 1 base, with 17 bases between the two germline ends. This chain's CDR3 is CASTLRNSASGNTIYF. In nucleotides, the CDR3 is TGTGCCAGCACCCTGAGGAACAGTGCTTCTGGAAACACCATATATTTT.

This clonotype was counted a few times. V gene TRBV5-1 combines with J gene TRBJ1-5; perhaps TRBD1 as D (5 bases). There are 15 residues in the CDR3. V lost 0 bases, J lost 2 bases, and 9 bases lay in between. CDR1 and CDR2 from the germline V gene are SGHRS and YFSETQ. The CDR3 sequence: CASSLAPGGNQPQHF. The CDR3 nucleotides are TGCGCCAGCAGCTTGGCCCCGGGGGGCAATCAGCCCCAGCATTTT.

The chain uses TRBV27 and TRBJ2-1; D remains unclear. The CDR3 contains 12 residues. V lost 2 bases to trimming and J lost 8 bases, with 7 bases between them. CDR1 MNHEY and CDR2 SMNVEV come from the germline V gene (reference sequence). The CDR3 DNA follows: TGTGCCAGCAGTTTAGGTACGGATGAGCAGTTCTTC. This encodes CASSLGTDEQFF.

This clonotype has ten or more counts. The chain links TRBV29-1 to TRBJ2-5; 9 bases match TRBD1. The trim removed 7 bases at V and 1 base at J, leaving 10 bases unmatched. The CDR3 is 15 amino acids. CDR1 and CDR2 from the germline V gene are SQVTM and ANQGSEA. This CDR3 reads CSAVPGQGFQETQYF. The DNA for the CDR3 is TGCAGCGCCGTTCCGGGACAGGGCTTCCAAGAGACCCAGTACTTC. The full variable domain, completed using reference TRBV29-1 and TRBJ2-5, is SAVISQKPSRDICQRGTSLTIQCQVDSQVTMMFWYRQQPGQSLTLIATANQGSEATYESGFVIDKFPISRPNLTFSTLTVSNMSPEDSSIYLCSAVPGQGFQETQYFGPGTRLLVL.

This clonotype was found many times. This chain links TRBV12-3 or TRBV12-4 with TRBJ2-3; TRBD1 or TRBD2 may be the D gene (6 bases each). The CDR3 runs 15 residues. The germline V and J ends were trimmed by 3 bases and 2 bases, with 12 bases remaining between them. The CDR3 region is CASSLAGEATDTQYF. In DNA form, the CDR3 reads TGTGCCAGCAGTTTGGCAGGGGAGGCCACAGATACGCAGTATTTT.

This clonotype has ten or more counts. The V gene is TRBV7-2, the J gene TRBJ1-2, with 8 nucleotides matching TRBD1. This CDR3 has 13 residues. V lost 3 bases to trimming and J lost 6 bases; unmatched junction nucleotides: 3. Germline CDR1 reads SGHTA; CDR2 reads FQGNSA. The CDR3 spells CASSLDRANGYTF. The CDR3 region has the DNA TGTGCCAGCAGCTTGGACAGGGCGAATGGCTACACCTTC.

This clonotype was seen a few times. The gene calls are TRBV5-1 and TRBJ1-1; 8 nucleotides agree with TRBD1. Germline CDR1 and CDR2: SGHRS and YFSETQ. Unmatched junction bases numbered 7, after V lost 0 bases and J lost 3 bases. CDR3 length: 16 amino acids. DNA of the CDR3: TGCGCCAGCAGCTTGGGACAGGGGACGGGGTACACTGAAGCTTTCTTT. This gives the protein CASSLGQGTGYTEAFF.

This clonotype was seen ten or more times. The CDR3 DNA is TGCGCCAGCAGCCAAGACGTGGGGACAGGGGAGCAGTACTTC. It specifies CASSQDVGTGEQYF. J is TRBJ2-7 and V is TRBV4-3; 9 bases are shared with TRBD1. This CDR3 has 14 amino acids. The germline V gene has CDR1 LGHNA and CDR2 YSLEER. The junction had 4 bases not matched to a gene; V was cut back by 0 bases and J by 7 bases.